The entry that follows covers one T cell receptor (beta chain) sequence. The target antigen is unknown. TCRdb reprocessed the multiplex PCR reads via MiXCR and lists one record per CDR3 protein. The sample records some 21,000 distinct CDR3 sequences, approximately 48% being singletons. The CDR3 runs to 14 residues. The germline V gene has CDR1 SGHTA and CDR2 FQGTGA. V shed 8 bases and J shed 1 base, with 13 bases lying between them. The source of the sample is a study of breast tumors, draining lymph nodes, adjacent tissues. Whole-study findings and limits: The lymph node origin of tumor T cells was framed as consistent with a hypothesis, not demonstrated. Most tumor T cells seemingly derive from lymph node, then expand in tumor.

The receptor was derived from a female donor with breast cancer. Some clones in this sample may be carry-over from other donors' samples. Input material: breast tumor tissue. V usage is TRBV7-3 and J usage is TRBJ2-3; possible D gene TRBD2, 6 bases. The CDR3 DNA reads as TGTGCCAGCTTAGGGCGGGACCGCACAGATACGCAGTATTTT. Protein product: CASLGRDRTDTQYF.